This entry describes one TCR beta chain. cDNA reverse transcribed from extracted RNA served as the sequencing template. The table came from immunoSEQ multiplex PCR; TCRdb's copy has only in-frame clones and leaves some out. The sample has roughly 110,000 clones; roughly 84% are singletons. Noted treatment: oral pan-JAK inhibitor, 5-10 mg twice daily. Punch biopsies of lesional scalp, plus peripheral blood, were taken from alopecia areata patients. This CDR3 contains 15 residues. Trimming removed 7 bases at V and 2 bases at J, with 14 bases between. Germline V gene lookup returns CDR1 MNHEY and CDR2 SMNVEV (reference sequence). This record belongs to a study of CD8+ T cells in alopecia areata. The wider study: For 6 to 18 months, tofacitinib was taken, and 6 months off drug followed.

This rearrangement joins TRBV27 to TRBJ2-2; D may be TRBD2 (5 bases). The starting material was CD8+ T cells sorted from blood, obtained at week 24, from a patient treated with tofacitinib. This clonotype originated in a human donor with alopecia areata. CDR3 sequence reads: CASTLLARNTGELFF. The CDR3, as DNA: TGTGCCAGCACCCTCCTAGCCCGTAACACCGGGGAGCTGTTTTTT.